The T cell receptor beta chain described here comes from a study of Tregs in tolerant kidney transplant recipients. Study-wide findings and caveats: The small number of patients limits these findings pending further validation. For some patients, primers changed over time, blocking nucleotide-level comparison. Donor-specific Treg expansion exceeded global Treg expansion in tolerant patients, suggesting antigen drive.

Mixed chimerism was transient after nonmyeloablative marrow transplants from related graft donors. Profiling relied on immunoSEQ multiplex PCR, and the TCRdb table lists in-frame clones only, not all of them. This repertoire shows under 90,000 clones, about 91% found once; its top ten account for around 1.4%. The V and J ends lost 3 bases and 6 bases, in that order; junction bases with no gene match: 11. Germline assignment: CDR1 SGHTA and CDR2 FQGNSA. The CDR3 sequence is 16 residues long. About this clone itself: Its antigen is as yet unknown.

This TCR was sampled from a human patient who received a combined kidney and bone marrow transplant. Part of the T cells may come from the graft donor. The rearrangement links TRBV7-2 to TRBJ2-5, with 9 nucleotides matching TRBD2. Material: CD4+ T cells from blood (PBMCs), obtained 24 months after the transplant. For the CDR3, the DNA is TGTGCCAGCAGCTTGGGCGGGGGGGCCTTTGGGCAGACCCAGTACTTC. It codes for CASSLGGGAFGQTQYF.